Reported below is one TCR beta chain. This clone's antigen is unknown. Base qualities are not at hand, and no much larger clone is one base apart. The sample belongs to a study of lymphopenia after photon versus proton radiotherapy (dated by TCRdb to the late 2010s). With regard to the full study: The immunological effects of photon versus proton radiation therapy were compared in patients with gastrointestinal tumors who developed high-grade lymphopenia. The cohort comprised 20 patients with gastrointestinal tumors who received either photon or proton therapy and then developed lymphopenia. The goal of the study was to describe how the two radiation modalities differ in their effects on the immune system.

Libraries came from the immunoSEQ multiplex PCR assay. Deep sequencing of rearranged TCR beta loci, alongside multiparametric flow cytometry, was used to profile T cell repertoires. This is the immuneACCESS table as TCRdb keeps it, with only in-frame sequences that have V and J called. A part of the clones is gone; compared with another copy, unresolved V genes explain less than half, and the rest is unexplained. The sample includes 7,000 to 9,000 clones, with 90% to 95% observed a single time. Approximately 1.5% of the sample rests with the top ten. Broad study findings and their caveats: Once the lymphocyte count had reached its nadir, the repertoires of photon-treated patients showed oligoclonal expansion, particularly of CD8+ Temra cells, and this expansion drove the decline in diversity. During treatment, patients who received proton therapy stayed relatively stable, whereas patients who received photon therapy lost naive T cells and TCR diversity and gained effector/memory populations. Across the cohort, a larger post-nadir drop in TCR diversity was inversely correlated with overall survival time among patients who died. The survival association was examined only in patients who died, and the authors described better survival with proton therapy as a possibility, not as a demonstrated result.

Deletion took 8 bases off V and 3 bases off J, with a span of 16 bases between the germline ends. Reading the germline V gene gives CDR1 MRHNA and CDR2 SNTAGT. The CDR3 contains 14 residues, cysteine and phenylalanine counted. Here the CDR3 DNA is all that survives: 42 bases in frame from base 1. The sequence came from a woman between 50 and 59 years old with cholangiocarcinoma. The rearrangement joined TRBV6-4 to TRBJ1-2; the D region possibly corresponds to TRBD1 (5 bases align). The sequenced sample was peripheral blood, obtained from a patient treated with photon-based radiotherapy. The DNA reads TGTGCCAGCGGTCCCCGGGGCAGGGACTATGGCTACACCTTC. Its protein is CASGPRGRDYGYTF.